A selection of T cell receptor beta chains follows, all from one sample in a study of cytomegalovirus exposure and HLA in healthy donors. Clones were read by immunoSEQ multiplex PCR, and TCRdb kept only the in-frame ones, dropping some. The sample has about 200,000 clones, roughly 77% seen once. The sequenced material came from PBMCs. The receptors originated from a woman aged 45 to 65 in good health and CMV-seronegative. Both conserved end residues are part of each CDR3. D genes are given only for firm matches. The size entry is marked missing in some rows and otherwise reads once, few, many or a size class.

j_call clone_size d_call v_call cdr3_aa cdr3_nt
TRBJ1-4 NA NA TRBV7-9 CASSLIESTNEKLFF TGTGCCAGCAGCTTAATAGAGTCAACTAATGAAAAACTGTTTTTT
TRBJ1-1 NA TRBD1 TRBV6-1 CASSEGPGGFTEAFF TGTGCCAGCAGTGAAGGACCAGGGGGGTTCACTGAAGCTTTCTTT
TRBJ2-3 NA TRBD2 TRBV5-1 CASSNSGGATDTQYF TGCGCCAGCAGCAATAGCGGGGGGGCTACAGATACGCAGTATTTT
TRBJ1-1 once TRBD1 TRBV7-2 CASSSRQGGTEAFF TGTGCCAGCAGCTCGAGACAGGGAGGCACTGAAGCTTTCTTT
TRBJ2-3 NA NA TRBV28 CASSLSQPTQYF TGTGCCAGCAGTTTATCACAACCTACGCAGTATTTT
TRBJ2-2 NA NA TRBV7-7 CASSHQGGGTGELFF TGTGCTAGCAGCCACCAGGGAGGGGGAACCGGGGAGCTGTTTTTT
TRBJ2-7 NA TRBD1 TRBV4-1 CASSQDLDRAYEQYF TGCGCCAGCAGCCAAGATCTGGACAGGGCCTACGAGCAGTACTTC
TRBJ1-2 NA TRBD1 TRBV7-9 CSSSPGTGHGYTF TGTTCCAGCAGCCCAGGGACAGGGCACGGCTACACCTTC
TRBJ2-7 NA NA TRBV29-1 CSVDSAYEQYF TGCAGCGTAGACAGTGCGTACGAGCAGTACTTC
TRBJ2-3 NA NA TRBV21-1 CASSKATGGEDCTDTQYF TGTGCCAGCAGCAAAGCGACAGGGGGCGAAGACTGCACAGATACGCAGTATTTT
TRBJ2-7 NA TRBD2 TRBV5-3 CARSLANREDDEQYF TGTGCCAGAAGCTTGGCCAATCGGGAGGACGACGAGCAGTACTTC
TRBJ2-7 once TRBD2 TRBV29-1 CSVGGRDDLYEQYF TGCAGCGTGGGAGGGAGGGACGACCTCTACGAGCAGTACTTC
TRBJ1-2 NA NA TRBV7-9 CASSLPTGGNYGYTF TGTGCCAGCAGCTTACCGACAGGTGGGAACTATGGCTACACCTTC
TRBJ2-1 NA TRBD1 TRBV7-7 CASSPGQGVGNEQFF TGTGCTAGCAGCCCGGGACAGGGAGTAGGGAATGAGCAGTTCTTC
TRBJ2-1 NA TRBD2 TRBV9 CASSVVTGGPGEQFF TGTGCCAGCAGCGTAGTGACGGGAGGGCCAGGTGAGCAGTTCTTC
TRBJ2-2 NA NA TRBV5-6 CASSLNGVTGELFF TGTGCCAGCAGTTTAAACGGTGTAACCGGGGAGCTGTTTTTT
TRBJ1-1 NA NA TRBV28 CATVGTGQMNTEAFF TGTGCCACCGTAGGCACAGGGCAAATGAACACTGAAGCTTTCTTT
TRBJ2-7 NA NA TRBV6-5 CASSYSRGNRVEQYF TGTGCCAGCAGTTACTCTCGGGGGAATCGGGTCGAGCAGTACTTC
TRBJ1-1 NA TRBD1 TRBV19 CASSQQGANTEAFF TGTGCCAGTAGTCAACAGGGGGCGAATACTGAAGCTTTCTTT
TRBJ1-5 NA NA TRBV29-1 CSVRQGLNQPQHF TGCAGCGTTCGGCAGGGCTTGAATCAGCCCCAGCATTTT
TRBJ1-2 NA TRBD1 TRBV7-9 CASSISQGRLDGYTF TGTGCCAGCAGCATATCACAGGGGAGGTTAGATGGCTACACCTTC
TRBJ1-5 few NA TRBV19 CASSIEQGGNQPQHF TGTGCCAGTAGTATAGAACAGGGAGGCAATCAGCCCCAGCATTTT
TRBJ2-1 once TRBD2 TRBV5-1 CASSLASGVNEQFF TGCGCCAGCAGCTTGGCTAGCGGGGTCAATGAGCAGTTCTTC
TRBJ2-3 NA TRBD2 TRBV7-9 CASSLGLAGATDTQYF TGTGCCAGCAGCCTGGGACTAGCGGGAGCGACAGATACGCAGTATTTT
TRBJ2-5 NA NA TRBV6-5 CASRPGLFNQETQYF TGTGCCAGCAGGCCGGGACTTTTTAATCAAGAGACCCAGTACTTC
TRBJ1-2 NA NA TRBV10-3 CAIRGRAYGYTF TGTGCCATCAGGGGGAGGGCCTATGGCTACACCTTC
TRBJ1-1 NA NA TRBV5-1 CASSPGGDGNTEAFF TGCGCCAGCAGCCCGGGGGGAGACGGGAACACTGAAGCTTTCTTT
TRBJ2-1 NA TRBD2 TRBV9 CASSVATGGAGFSYNEQFF TGTGCCAGCAGCGTAGCTACCGGGGGAGCGGGGTTCTCCTACAATGAGCAGTTCTTC
TRBJ1-5 NA NA TRBV5-1 CASSAGLPRREEYTDTQHF TGCGCCAGCAGCGCCGGACTTCCAAGGAGGGAAGAATATACAGATACGCAGCATTTT
TRBJ2-7 once NA TRBV7-2 CASSRDAGSSYEQYF TGTGCCAGCAGTCGAGACGCGGGTAGCTCCTACGAGCAGTACTTC
TRBJ2-1 NA NA TRBV28 CASSLATSGSYNEQFF TGTGCCAGCAGCCTAGCGACATCTGGGTCCTACAATGAGCAGTTCTTC
TRBJ2-2 few NA TRBV11-2 CASSFSGNGELFF TGTGCCAGCAGCTTTTCAGGGAACGGGGAGCTGTTTTTT